A single sample is the source of the 29 T cell receptor beta chains below, sequenced in a study of technical replicates of blood from several donors. Some clones are missing from TCRdb's copy, which holds only in-frame ones; the method was immunoSEQ multiplex PCR. The sample includes some 76,000 clones, approximately 94% of them seen just once. The sequenced sample was T cells isolated from PBMCs. All receptors come from a human donor in good health.

V usage is TRBV30 and J usage is TRBJ2-3; TRBD2 agrees at 9 bases. CDR1 GTSNPN and CDR2 SVGIG come from the germline V gene (reference sequence). The trim removed 3 bases at V and 4 bases at J, leaving 11 bases unmatched. The CDR3 has 16 amino acids. In DNA form, the CDR3 reads TGTGCCTGGAGCGCGCTGGGTAGCGGGAGATCAGATACGCAGTATTTT. It yields the protein CAWSALGSGRSDTQYF.

V usage is TRBV30 and J usage is TRBJ1-2; D unclear. The length of the CDR3 is 13 residues. Trimming pared 0 bases from V and 0 bases from J, leaving 5 bases between. Looked up from germline, CDR1 is GTSNPN and CDR2 is SVGIG (reference sequence). The CDR3 DNA sequence: TGTGCCTGGAGTGTTTATCCTAACTATGGCTACACCTTC. It is translated as CAWSVYPNYGYTF.

The V gene is TRBV4-1, the J gene TRBJ2-7, with TRBD2 matching 10 bases. The CDR3 spans 14 residues. From germline, CDR1 is MGHRA and CDR2 YSYEKL. The ends lost 5 bases at V and 3 bases at J; junction bases unmatched: 4. The CDR3 loop reads CASSSLAGGYEQYF. Written as DNA, the CDR3 is TGCGCCAGCAGCTCTTTAGCGGGAGGCTACGAGCAGTACTTC.

The J gene is TRBJ2-7, the V gene TRBV6-5, with 9 bases lining up with TRBD1. The junction had 5 bases not matched to a gene; V was cut back by 0 bases and J by 5 bases. From germline, CDR1 is MNHEY and CDR2 SVGAGI. This CDR3 is built from 15 residues. The CDR3 DNA sequence: TGTGCCAGCAGTTACTCCGGGACAGGGTTGCACGAGCAGTACTTC. Its protein product is CASSYSGTGLHEQYF.

The V gene is TRBV11-3, the J gene TRBJ2-7; 9 bases align to TRBD2. Germline CDR1 is SGHNT and CDR2 is YENEEA. V lost 6 bases and J lost 2; bases outside the gene matches: 5. CDR3 size: 14 residues. The CDR3 DNA reads as TGTGCCAGCAGTCCGACTAGCGGAGCCTACGAGCAGTACTTC. This translates into CASSPTSGAYEQYF.

This chain connects TRBV5-6 to TRBJ1-1; 10 nucleotides line up with TRBD1. There are 16 residues in the CDR3. Trimming removed 4 bases from V and 3 bases from J; junction bases left unmatched: 9. Germline CDR1 SGHDT, CDR2 YYEEEE. DNA of the CDR3: TGTGCCAGCAGCCCATATACGGGACAGGGGTACACTGAAGCTTTCTTT. It codes for CASSPYTGQGYTEAFF. Variable domain in full (rest from reference TRBV5-6 and TRBJ1-1): DAGVTQSPTHLIKTRGQQVTLRCSPKSGHDTVSWYQQALGQGPQFIFQYYEEEERQRGNFPDRFSGHQFPNYSSELNVNALLLGDSALYLCASSPYTGQGYTEAFFGQGTRLTVV.

This rearrangement joins TRBV5-6 to TRBJ1-1; D is ambiguous. With 4 bases removed from V and 3 bases from J, the gap between germline ends came to 16 bases. The germline V gene encodes CDR1 SGHDT and CDR2 YYEEEE. The CDR3 totals 15 residues. The CDR3 coding sequence is TGTGCCAGCAGCCCCGGGAGAGGAACTCACACTGAAGCTTTCTTT. It yields the protein CASSPGRGTHTEAFF. Full variable domain (rest looked up from reference TRBV5-6 and TRBJ1-1): DAGVTQSPTHLIKTRGQQVTLRCSPKSGHDTVSWYQQALGQGPQFIFQYYEEEERQRGNFPDRFSGHQFPNYSSELNVNALLLGDSALYLCASSPGRGTHTEAFFGQGTRLTVV.

The chain links TRBV5-1 to TRBJ2-1; weak D call: TRBD2 (5 bases). Germline assignment: CDR1 SGHRS and CDR2 YFSETQ. This CDR3 region has 15 residues. Trimming shortened V by 0 bases and J by 4 bases, and 11 bases separated the two germline ends. The CDR3 protein is CASSLDGGLYNEQFF. In nucleotides, the CDR3 is TGCGCCAGCAGCTTGGACGGAGGATTATACAATGAGCAGTTCTTC.

The V gene is TRBV5-8, the J gene TRBJ1-5, with 10 nucleotides matching TRBD1. J was trimmed by 6 bases and V by 4 bases; bases with no gene match: 10. The germline gives CDR1 SGHTS, CDR2 YDEGEE. The CDR3 loop spans 16 amino acids. CDR3 region: CASSPPWDRGFQPQHF. The CDR3 DNA follows: TGTGCCAGCAGCCCACCCTGGGACAGGGGTTTTCAGCCCCAGCATTTT.

V usage is TRBV27 and J usage is TRBJ1-3; 9 bases match TRBD1. This CDR3 spans 15 amino acids. Germline assignment: CDR1 MNHEY and CDR2 SMNVEV (reference sequence). Trimming removed 2 bases from V and 4 bases from J; junction bases left unmatched: 3. CDR3 protein: CASSLDRGVGNTIYF. In DNA, the CDR3 is TGTGCCAGCAGTTTAGACAGGGGGGTCGGAAACACCATATATTTT.

This chain uses TRBV10-3 with TRBJ1-5; 7 bases match TRBD1. Trimming removed 10 bases from V and 2 bases from J; junction bases left unmatched: 11. In germline, CDR1 is ENHRY, CDR2 SYGVKD. The CDR3 loop spans 15 amino acids. The CDR3 DNA follows: TGTGCCACTTCCCCGACAGGGAATGGCAATCAGCCCCAGCATTTT. Protein: CATSPTGNGNQPQHF.

The CDR3 bases are TGCGCCAGCAGCCTTGGGGGGGGAGGGTTTAGGACTGAAGCTTTCTTT. Translated, it gives CASSLGGGGFRTEAFF. V and J are TRBV4-1 and TRBJ1-1, with D possibly matching TRBD1 (5 bases). CDR1 and CDR2 from the germline V gene are MGHRA and YSYEKL. The ends were cut back, 4 bases at V and 5 bases at J, with 20 bases in the middle. The CDR3 has 16 residues.

The rearrangement joins TRBV9 to TRBJ2-7; 10 bases align to TRBD2. The CDR3 is 15 residues long. Germline CDR1 and CDR2: SGDLS and YYNGEE. Trimming at V came to 2 bases and at J to 3 bases, leaving 5 bases not matched to a gene. CDR3 loop: CASSVTGTSDYEQYF. The CDR3 DNA sequence: TGTGCCAGCAGCGTCACCGGGACTAGCGACTACGAGCAGTACTTC.

This chain connects TRBV27 to TRBJ1-1, with TRBD1 identical over 10 bases. The CDR3 is 14 amino acids. V lost 6 bases to trimming and J lost 11 bases; unmatched junction nucleotides: 12. Germline assignment: CDR1 MNHEY and CDR2 SMNVEV (reference sequence). The CDR3 is CASSQLRTGGSAFF. In nucleotides, the CDR3 is TGTGCCAGCAGCCAACTACGGACAGGGGGTTCGGCTTTCTTT.

V and J are TRBV11-2 and TRBJ1-2; D is unresolved. In germline, CDR1 is SGHAT, CDR2 FQNNGV. V was clipped by 0 bases and J by 6 bases, with 5 bases between them. CDR3 length: 12 amino acids. DNA for the CDR3: TGTGCCAGCAGCTTAGAGGGAGATGGCTACACCTTC. It is translated as CASSLEGDGYTF.

V gene TRBV9 combines with J gene TRBJ2-3; possibly TRBD2 for D (6 bases). This CDR3 is 16 amino acids long. The germline V gene has CDR1 SGDLS and CDR2 YYNGEE. V was cut by 1 base and J by 3 bases, with 15 bases left in between. CDR3 protein: CASSVQGGGTTDTQYF. The CDR3 DNA is TGTGCCAGCAGCGTACAGGGCGGAGGGACGACAGATACGCAGTATTTT.

The rearrangement joins TRBV6-5 to TRBJ1-1, with no clear D. V dropped 4 bases and J dropped 2 bases, with 11 bases sitting between them. CDR1 and CDR2 from the germline V gene are MNHEY and SVGAGI. The CDR3 is 14 residues long. The CDR3 protein is CASSSRGINTEAFF. CDR3 nucleotides: TGTGCCAGCAGTTCCCGAGGGATAAACACTGAAGCTTTCTTT.

The gene calls are TRBV9 and TRBJ2-7; 7 bases match TRBD2. This CDR3 contains 15 residues. With 5 bases clipped from V and 3 bases from J, the junction kept 11 bases outside the gene matches. Germline CDR1 SGDLS, CDR2 YYNGEE. The CDR3 is CASSLSWGGDYEQYF. Here the CDR3 DNA reads TGTGCCAGCAGTCTTAGTTGGGGGGGGGACTACGAGCAGTACTTC.

This clone was seen a few times. The chain joins TRBV2 to TRBJ1-1; perhaps TRBD1 as D (6 bases). Germline CDR1 is SNHLY and CDR2 is FYNNEI. V lost 4 bases, J lost 6 bases, and 12 bases lay in between. The CDR3 is 13 residues long. The DNA for the CDR3 is TGTGCCAGCAGTGTACAGGGTAGGGCTGAAGCTTTCTTT. Its protein is CASSVQGRAEAFF.

The V gene is TRBV7-2, the J gene TRBJ2-3; D is possibly TRBD2 (6 bases). V was trimmed by 3 bases and J by 1 base, leaving 8 bases between them. The CDR3 covers 14 residues. The germline CDR1 and CDR2 sequences are SGHTA and FQGNSA. The CDR3 is CASSLGLRTDTQYF. CDR3 bases: TGTGCCAGCAGCTTGGGACTTCGCACAGATACGCAGTATTTT.

The rearrangement joins TRBV5-5 to TRBJ2-7; tentatively, D is TRBD2 (6 bases). V was cut by 0 bases and J by 1 base, with 11 bases left in between. CDR3 size: 15 residues. Germline V lookup: CDR1 SGHKS, CDR2 YYEKEE (reference sequence). CDR3 residues: CASSLASGPSYEQYF. CDR3 nucleotides: TGTGCCAGCAGCTTGGCGAGCGGGCCTTCCTACGAGCAGTACTTC.

In DNA form, the CDR3 reads TGTGCCAGTAGTGTACAAGGAGGTAACTATGGCTACACCTTC. Translation gives CASSVQGGNYGYTF. This chain links TRBV19 with TRBJ1-2; no clear D. The V gene lost 5 bases and the J gene lost 1 base, with 11 bases spanning the gap. The CDR3 has 14 residues. The V gene's germline CDR1 is LNHDA and CDR2 SQIVND (reference sequence).

This chain joins TRBV6-4 and TRBJ1-1, with 10 bases fitting TRBD1. The CDR3 has 14 amino acids. Germline V gene data show CDR1 as MRHNA and CDR2 as SNTAGT. After removal of 6 bases from V and 3 bases from J, the junction contained 4 bases not matched to a gene. The CDR3 reads CASSGDRGYTEAFF. CDR3 bases: TGTGCCAGCAGCGGGGACAGGGGTTACACTGAAGCTTTCTTT.

The chain uses TRBV5-1 and TRBJ2-3; D is unresolved. Germline V CDR1 and CDR2: SGHRS, YFSETQ. This CDR3 comprises 15 residues. The ends were cut back, 4 bases at V and 0 bases at J, with 12 bases in the middle. DNA of the CDR3: TGCGCCAGCAGCCCGGTTGGAGTTAGCACAGATACGCAGTATTTT. The encoded protein is CASSPVGVSTDTQYF.

On this clone itself: The junction and the germline gene differ at one end; a read error may be behind it. V is TRBV10-2 and J is TRBJ2-7, with TRBD2 matching 10 bases. Germline V gene data show CDR1 as WSHSY and CDR2 as SAAADI. CDR3 length: 14 amino acids. Here the CDR3 DNA reads TGCGCCAGCTGTGAGTTAGCGGGAGGCCACGAGCAGTACTTC. Its translation: CASCELAGGHEQYF.

CDR3 coding DNA: TGTGCCAGCAGTTCTACTCTAGCAGGTGAGCAGTTCTTC. This gives the protein CASSSTLAGEQFF. The chain uses TRBV27 and TRBJ2-1, with D maybe TRBD2 (5 bases). The CDR3 runs to 13 residues. V was trimmed by 4 bases and J by 9 bases, leaving 13 bases between them. The germline V gene encodes CDR1 MNHEY and CDR2 SMNVEV (reference sequence).

The chain uses TRBV2 and TRBJ1-5; 7 nucleotides match TRBD1. The CDR3 has 14 residues. V lost 5 bases to trimming and J lost 0 bases; unmatched junction nucleotides: 1. Germline V gene lookup returns CDR1 SNHLY and CDR2 FYNNEI. CDR3 loop: CASSWDSSNQPQHF. In DNA, the CDR3 is TGTGCCAGCAGTTGGGACAGTAGCAATCAGCCCCAGCATTTT.

The chain employs TRBV19 and TRBJ2-1; the match to TRBD2 covers 10 bases. This CDR3 is 16 amino acids long. CDR1 and CDR2 (germline): LNHDA, SQIVND (reference sequence). The V gene end was trimmed by 5 bases and the J gene end by 2 bases; junction bases not matched to a gene: 6. CDR3 nucleotide sequence: TGTGCCAGTAGTGGCAGCGGGAGGGCCACCTACAATGAGCAGTTCTTC. Residues: CASSGSGRATYNEQFF.

The chain couples TRBV27 to TRBJ2-1; TRBD1 matches 7 bases. The CDR3 has 15 amino acids. Losses at the gene ends were 6 bases for V and 0 bases for J; bases not matched to a gene: 5. Germline assignment: CDR1 MNHEY and CDR2 SMNVEV (reference sequence). The CDR3 nucleotides are TGTGCCAGCAGCCTAAGACAGGGCTCCTACAATGAGCAGTTCTTC. Translated, it gives CASSLRQGSYNEQFF.